A selection of T cell receptor beta chains follows, all from one sample in a study of T-cell memory formation after mild COVID-19. TCRdb recomputed calls from the 5' RACE reads with MiXCR, one row per CDR3 protein. The sample records hundreds of thousands of distinct CDR3 sequences, about a sixth being singletons. Sequenced input: PBMCs or a T cell subset sorted from them (not recorded which). The receptors shown here come from a man aged 18 to 29 who had mild COVID-19 (a few samples of this study predate the infection). Cell type and time point are not known. The CDR3 runs from the conserved cysteine through the conserved F or W. Each record gives: D gene, clone size, J gene, CDR3 length, V gene, CDR3 DNA, CDR3 protein. D genes are given only for firm matches. Only part of the rows carry a size: once, few, many, or a class if the clone is expanded.

d_call: -
clone_size: few
j_call: TRBJ2-3
cdr3_length: 15
v_call: TRBV14
cdr3_nt: TGTGCCAGCAGCCAAGGGGGAGGCCGCCGTGATACGCAGTATTTT
cdr3_aa: CASSQGGGRRDTQYF

d_call: TRBD1
clone_size: -
j_call: TRBJ2-1
cdr3_length: 14
v_call: TRBV11-3
cdr3_nt: TGTGCCAGCAGCATCGGGACAGATTACAATGAGCAGTTCTTC
cdr3_aa: CASSIGTDYNEQFF

d_call: -
clone_size: -
j_call: TRBJ2-7
cdr3_length: 13
v_call: TRBV20-1
cdr3_nt: TGCAGTGCTAGAGCACTAGGGGACTACGAGCAGTACTTC
cdr3_aa: CSARALGDYEQYF

d_call: -
clone_size: -
j_call: TRBJ2-6
cdr3_length: 16
v_call: TRBV11-3
cdr3_nt: TGTGCCAGCAGCCTCATTTGGAACGCTGGGGCCAACGTCCTGACTTTC
cdr3_aa: CASSLIWNAGANVLTF

d_call: -
clone_size: -
j_call: TRBJ1-5
cdr3_length: 11
v_call: TRBV30
cdr3_nt: TGTGCCTGGGGGGTTGGACAGCCCCAGCATTTT
cdr3_aa: CAWGVGQPQHF

d_call: TRBD1
clone_size: -
j_call: TRBJ1-5
cdr3_length: 13
v_call: TRBV11-3
cdr3_nt: TGTGCCAGCAGTTGGGACAGTTATCAGCCCCAGCATTTT
cdr3_aa: CASSWDSYQPQHF

d_call: -
clone_size: -
j_call: TRBJ1-1
cdr3_length: 14
v_call: TRBV27
cdr3_nt: TGTGCCAGCATTTCTGTGACAATGAACACTGAAGCTTTCTTT
cdr3_aa: CASISVTMNTEAFF

d_call: -
clone_size: few
j_call: TRBJ2-5
cdr3_length: 15
v_call: TRBV19
cdr3_nt: TGTGCCAGTAGTATAGGAGGGCGGAACCAAGAGACCCAGTACTTC
cdr3_aa: CASSIGGRNQETQYF

d_call: -
clone_size: -
j_call: TRBJ1-2
cdr3_length: 13
v_call: TRBV29-1
cdr3_nt: TGCAGCGTTGAAGATCCGGGGACTCTGGGCTACACCTTC
cdr3_aa: CSVEDPGTLGYTF

d_call: -
clone_size: many
j_call: TRBJ2-7
cdr3_length: 16
v_call: TRBV4-1
cdr3_nt: TGCGCCAGCAGCCAAGAAAGAGGGGGGTTCCCCTACGAGCAGTACTTC
cdr3_aa: CASSQERGGFPYEQYF

d_call: -
clone_size: -
j_call: TRBJ2-7
cdr3_length: 13
v_call: TRBV7-2
cdr3_nt: TGTGCCAGCAGCCAGGGAAACCCCTACGAGCAGTACTTC
cdr3_aa: CASSQGNPYEQYF

d_call: -
clone_size: -
j_call: TRBJ1-6
cdr3_length: 15
v_call: TRBV9
cdr3_nt: TGTGCCAGCAGCGTAGACAGGGCGTTAGGTTCACCCCTCCACTTT
cdr3_aa: CASSVDRALGSPLHF

d_call: TRBD1
clone_size: few
j_call: TRBJ1-6
cdr3_length: 16
v_call: TRBV10-3
cdr3_nt: TGTGCCACCAGGGATTCGGGACAGGGGGTAGGGTCACCCCTCCACTTT
cdr3_aa: CATRDSGQGVGSPLHF

d_call: -
clone_size: -
j_call: TRBJ1-5
cdr3_length: 15
v_call: TRBV11-2
cdr3_nt: TGTGCCAGCAGCTTAACAGCCATGGGAAATCAGCCCCAGCATTTT
cdr3_aa: CASSLTAMGNQPQHF

d_call: -
clone_size: few
j_call: TRBJ2-1
cdr3_length: 14
v_call: TRBV9
cdr3_nt: TGTGCCAGCAGCCTAGGGTGGGCAGGTCCTGAGCAGTTCTTC
cdr3_aa: CASSLGWAGPEQFF

d_call: -
clone_size: many
j_call: TRBJ2-4
cdr3_length: 14
v_call: TRBV29-1
cdr3_nt: TGCAGCGCTGCTGGGGGGCTAGCCAAAAACATTCAGTACTTC
cdr3_aa: CSAAGGLAKNIQYF

d_call: TRBD1
clone_size: -
j_call: TRBJ2-2
cdr3_length: 16
v_call: TRBV19
cdr3_nt: TGTGCCAGTAGTATTAGGTGGACAGGAGGAACCGGGGAGCTGTTTTTT
cdr3_aa: CASSIRWTGGTGELFF

d_call: TRBD1
clone_size: -
j_call: TRBJ1-4
cdr3_length: 14
v_call: TRBV5-1
cdr3_nt: TGCGCCAGCAGCCCGAGACAGGGCGGTGAAAAACTGTTTTTT
cdr3_aa: CASSPRQGGEKLFF

d_call: TRBD2
clone_size: -
j_call: TRBJ2-2
cdr3_length: 14
v_call: TRBV7-6
cdr3_nt: TGTGCCAGCAGCCCGTCTAGCGGGGAGGGGGAGCTGTTTTTT
cdr3_aa: CASSPSSGEGELFF

d_call: -
clone_size: few
j_call: TRBJ2-2
cdr3_length: 16
v_call: TRBV24-1
cdr3_nt: TGTGCCACCAGTGATCCCTTGGCGAAAGGGGCCGGGGAGCTGTTTTTT
cdr3_aa: CATSDPLAKGAGELFF

d_call: -
clone_size: -
j_call: TRBJ2-3
cdr3_length: 17
v_call: TRBV4-3
cdr3_nt: TGCGCCAGCAGCCAAGACCCCCGGGCCTTGGGCACAGATACGCAGTATTTT
cdr3_aa: CASSQDPRALGTDTQYF

d_call: TRBD2
clone_size: -
j_call: TRBJ2-1
cdr3_length: 17
v_call: TRBV19
cdr3_nt: TGTGCCAGTAGTATAAAGGGCCCGGCGGGGGGGTTTAGTGAGCAGTTCTTC
cdr3_aa: CASSIKGPAGGFSEQFF

d_call: -
clone_size: few
j_call: TRBJ2-1
cdr3_length: 13
v_call: TRBV27
cdr3_nt: TGTGCCAGCAGCGGGGTCGGGTACAATGAGCAGTTCTTC
cdr3_aa: CASSGVGYNEQFF

d_call: -
clone_size: -
j_call: TRBJ2-5
cdr3_length: 13
v_call: TRBV28
cdr3_nt: TGTGCCAGCAGTCCCTCCCCCCGATGGTCCCAGTACTTC
cdr3_aa: CASSPSPRWSQYF

d_call: -
clone_size: few
j_call: TRBJ2-4
cdr3_length: 16
v_call: TRBV5-8
cdr3_nt: TGTGCCAGCAGCCCCCTGGGGCACGGGAGCAAAAACATTCAGTACTTC
cdr3_aa: CASSPLGHGSKNIQYF

d_call: -
clone_size: few
j_call: TRBJ2-1
cdr3_length: 14
v_call: TRBV7-9
cdr3_nt: TGTGCCAGCAGCCGACCGCGGACTAACAATGAGCAGTTCTTC
cdr3_aa: CASSRPRTNNEQFF

d_call: -
clone_size: -
j_call: TRBJ2-3
cdr3_length: 17
v_call: TRBV19
cdr3_nt: TGTGCCAGTAGCCTACCTCCCGGGACAACATCTGTGGATACGCAGTATTTT
cdr3_aa: CASSLPPGTTSVDTQYF

d_call: -
clone_size: few
j_call: TRBJ1-1
cdr3_length: 15
v_call: TRBV19
cdr3_nt: TGTGCCAGTAGCCGAGGCCGTCCATTGAACACTGAAGCTTTCTTT
cdr3_aa: CASSRGRPLNTEAFF